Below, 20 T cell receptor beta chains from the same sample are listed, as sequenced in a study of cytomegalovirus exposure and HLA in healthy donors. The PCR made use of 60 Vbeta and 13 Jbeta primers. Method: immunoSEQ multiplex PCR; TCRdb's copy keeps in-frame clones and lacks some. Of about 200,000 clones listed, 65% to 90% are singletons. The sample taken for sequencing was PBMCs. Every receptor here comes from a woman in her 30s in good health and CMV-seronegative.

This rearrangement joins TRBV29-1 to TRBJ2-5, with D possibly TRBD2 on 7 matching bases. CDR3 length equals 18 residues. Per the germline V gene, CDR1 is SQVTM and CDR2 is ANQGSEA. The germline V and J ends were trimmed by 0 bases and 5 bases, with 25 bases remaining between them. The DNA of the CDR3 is TGCAGCGTTGAAGATTGGGGGGGGCCGGGGACGTTTCGGGAGACCCAGTACTTC. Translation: CSVEDWGGPGTFRETQYF.

CDR3 nucleotides: TGTGCCAGCAGTGGGGGACAGGAGGGAGGGGAGACCCAGTACTTC. This encodes CASSGGQEGGETQYF. This rearrangement joins TRBV6-1 to TRBJ2-5; perhaps TRBD1 as D (8 bases). Germline V CDR1 and CDR2: MNHNS, SASEGT. CDR3 size: 15 residues. V was clipped by 4 bases and J by 5 bases, with 17 bases between them.

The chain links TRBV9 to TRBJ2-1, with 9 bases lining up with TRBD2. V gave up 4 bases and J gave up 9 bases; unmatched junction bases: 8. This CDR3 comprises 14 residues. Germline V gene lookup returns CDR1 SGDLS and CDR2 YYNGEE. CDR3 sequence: CASSPGLARGEQFF. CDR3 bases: TGTGCCAGCAGCCCGGGACTAGCTCGGGGTGAGCAGTTCTTC.

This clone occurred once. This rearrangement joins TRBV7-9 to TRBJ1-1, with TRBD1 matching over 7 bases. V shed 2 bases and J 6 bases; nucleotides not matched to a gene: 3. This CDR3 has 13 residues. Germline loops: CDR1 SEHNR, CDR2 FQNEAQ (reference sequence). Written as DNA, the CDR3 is TGTGCCAGCAGCTTAAGGGGGCTAGCTGAAGCTTTCTTT. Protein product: CASSLRGLAEAFF.

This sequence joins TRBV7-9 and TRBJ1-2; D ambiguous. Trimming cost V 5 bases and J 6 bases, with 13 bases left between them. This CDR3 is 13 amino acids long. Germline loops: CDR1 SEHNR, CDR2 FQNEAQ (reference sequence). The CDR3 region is CASSPHPRDGYTF. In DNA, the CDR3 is TGTGCCAGCAGCCCCCACCCACGCGATGGCTACACCTTC.

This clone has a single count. CDR3 residues: CASTRQGITDGYTF. The CDR3 DNA follows: TGTGCCAGCACCAGACAGGGGATCACCGATGGCTACACCTTC. The chain combines TRBV2 with TRBJ1-2; 8 bases are shared with TRBD1. The CDR3 runs 14 residues. Germline V gene sequence: CDR1 SNHLY, CDR2 FYNNEI. V trimming: 7 bases; J trimming: 6 bases; junction bases outside the gene matches: 10.

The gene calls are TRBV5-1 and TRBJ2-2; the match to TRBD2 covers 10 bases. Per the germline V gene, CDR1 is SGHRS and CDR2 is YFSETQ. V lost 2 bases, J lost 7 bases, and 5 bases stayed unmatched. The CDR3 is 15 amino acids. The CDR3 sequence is CASSLRTSGDGELFF. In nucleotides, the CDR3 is TGCGCCAGCAGCTTAAGGACTAGCGGTGACGGGGAGCTGTTTTTT.

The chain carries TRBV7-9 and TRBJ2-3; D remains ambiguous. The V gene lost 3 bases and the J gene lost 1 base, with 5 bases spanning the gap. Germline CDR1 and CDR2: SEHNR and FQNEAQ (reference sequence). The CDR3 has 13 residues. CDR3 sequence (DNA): TGTGCCAGCAGCTTTACTCGCACAGATACGCAGTATTTT. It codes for CASSFTRTDTQYF.

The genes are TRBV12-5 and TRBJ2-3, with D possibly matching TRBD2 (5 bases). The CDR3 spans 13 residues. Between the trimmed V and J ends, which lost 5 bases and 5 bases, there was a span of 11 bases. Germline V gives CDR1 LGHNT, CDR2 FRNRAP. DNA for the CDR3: TGTGCTAGTGGTCCCTCGGCGGGAGATACGCAGTATTTT. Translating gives CASGPSAGDTQYF.

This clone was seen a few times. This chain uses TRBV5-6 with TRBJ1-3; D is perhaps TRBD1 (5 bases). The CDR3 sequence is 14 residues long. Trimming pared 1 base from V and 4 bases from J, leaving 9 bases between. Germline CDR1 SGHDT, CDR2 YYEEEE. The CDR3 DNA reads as TGTGCCAGCAGCTTGCAGGGCGCCGGAAACACCATATATTTT. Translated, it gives CASSLQGAGNTIYF.

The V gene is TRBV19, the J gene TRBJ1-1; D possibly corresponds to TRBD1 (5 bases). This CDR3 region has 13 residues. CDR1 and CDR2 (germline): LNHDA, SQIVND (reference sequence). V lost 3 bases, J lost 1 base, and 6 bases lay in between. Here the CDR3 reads CASSMTANTEAFF. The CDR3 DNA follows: TGTGCCAGTAGTATGACAGCGAACACTGAAGCTTTCTTT.

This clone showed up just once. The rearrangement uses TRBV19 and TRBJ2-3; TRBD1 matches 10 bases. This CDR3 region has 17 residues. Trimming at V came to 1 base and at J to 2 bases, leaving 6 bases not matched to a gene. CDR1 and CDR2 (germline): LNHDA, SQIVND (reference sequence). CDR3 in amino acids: CASSIGQGARVTDTQYF. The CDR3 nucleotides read TGTGCCAGTAGTATAGGACAGGGGGCGCGGGTCACAGATACGCAGTATTTT.

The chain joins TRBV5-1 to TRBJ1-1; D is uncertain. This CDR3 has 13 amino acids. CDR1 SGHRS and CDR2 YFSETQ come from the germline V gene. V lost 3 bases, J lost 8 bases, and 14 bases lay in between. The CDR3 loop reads CASSSGAAGEAFF. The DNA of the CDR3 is TGCGCCAGCAGCTCCGGTGCTGCGGGGGAAGCTTTCTTT. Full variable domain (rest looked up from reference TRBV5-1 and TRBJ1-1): KAGVTQTPRYLIKTRGQQVTLSCSPISGHRSVSWYQQTPGQGLQFLFEYFSETQRNKGNFPGRFSGRQFSNSRSEMNVSTLELGDSALYLCASSSGAAGEAFFGQGTRLTVV.

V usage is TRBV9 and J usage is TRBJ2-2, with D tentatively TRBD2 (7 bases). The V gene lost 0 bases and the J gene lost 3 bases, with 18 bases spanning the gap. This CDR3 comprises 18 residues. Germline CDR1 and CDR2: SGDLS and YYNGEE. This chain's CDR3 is CASSVARGGAGDTGELFF. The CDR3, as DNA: TGTGCCAGCAGCGTAGCTAGGGGGGGCGCGGGCGACACCGGGGAGCTGTTTTTT.

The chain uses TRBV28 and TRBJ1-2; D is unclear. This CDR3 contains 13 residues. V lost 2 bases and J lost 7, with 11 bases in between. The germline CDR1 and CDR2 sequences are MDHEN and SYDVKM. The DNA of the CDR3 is TGTGCCAGCAGTTTAAGTTGGGCGGGTGGCTACACCTTC. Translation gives CASSLSWAGGYTF.

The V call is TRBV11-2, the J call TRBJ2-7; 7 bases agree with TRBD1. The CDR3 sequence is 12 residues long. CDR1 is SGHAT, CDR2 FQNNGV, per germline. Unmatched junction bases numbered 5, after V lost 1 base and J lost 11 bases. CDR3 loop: CASSLAGQEKYF. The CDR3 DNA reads TGTGCCAGCAGCTTAGCCGGACAGGAAAAGTACTTC.

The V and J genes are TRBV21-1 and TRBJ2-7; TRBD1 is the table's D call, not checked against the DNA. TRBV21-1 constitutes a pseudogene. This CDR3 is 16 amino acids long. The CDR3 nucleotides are TGTGCCAGCAGCAAAAAAGGGGGCAGACCCCCGGAGGAGCAGTACTTC. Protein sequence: CASSKKGGRPPEEQYF.

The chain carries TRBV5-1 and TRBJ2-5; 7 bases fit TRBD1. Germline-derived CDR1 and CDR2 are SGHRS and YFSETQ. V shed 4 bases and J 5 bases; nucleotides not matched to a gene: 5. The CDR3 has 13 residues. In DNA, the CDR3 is TGCGCCAGCAGCCCTCGCAGGGGGGAGACCCAGTACTTC. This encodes CASSPRRGETQYF.

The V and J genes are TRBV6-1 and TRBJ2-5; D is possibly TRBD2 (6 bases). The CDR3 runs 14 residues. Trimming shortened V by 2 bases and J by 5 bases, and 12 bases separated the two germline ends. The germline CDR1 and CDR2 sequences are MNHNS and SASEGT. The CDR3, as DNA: TGTGCCAGCAGTGAATTTCGGCTAGCGGAGACCCAGTACTTC. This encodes CASSEFRLAETQYF.

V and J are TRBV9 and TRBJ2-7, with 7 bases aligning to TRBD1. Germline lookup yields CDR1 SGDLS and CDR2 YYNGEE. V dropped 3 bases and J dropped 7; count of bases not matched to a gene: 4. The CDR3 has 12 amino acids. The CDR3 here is CASSADRDEQYF. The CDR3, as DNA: TGTGCCAGCAGCGCCGACAGGGATGAGCAGTACTTC.